This T cell receptor beta chain was identified in a study of read filtering for tumor transcriptome and immune sequencing. Overall study context: Revised staging placed eight or nine patients in R-ISS I, around 15 in II, about seven in III.

This clonotype was recorded many times. Deletions cut 0 bases from V and 6 bases from J, with 9 bases between. The germline V gene encodes CDR1 MNHEY and CDR2 SVGEGT. The CDR3 length is 14 residues. Molecular barcoded adaptors covering alpha/delta and beta/gamma chains were used on approximately 400 ng RNA. Each CDR3 protein is one row after TCRdb ran MiXCR on the reads. Of about 35,000 distinct CDR3 sequences in the sample, approximately 14% were seen once. The TCR originated in a donor aged 40 or over with multiple myeloma. Sequenced material: a population of CD138-negative cells sorted from bone marrow. V usage is TRBV6-2 or TRBV6-3 and J usage is TRBJ1-5; possibly TRBD1 for D (5 bases). The CDR3 sequence is CASSYSQGFQPQHF. The DNA for the CDR3 is TGTGCCAGCAGTTACTCTCAGGGTTTTCAGCCCCAGCATTTT.